This T cell receptor beta chain originates from a study of T cell repertoires in cytomegalovirus infection. The overall study: The authors relied on CMV epitopes, both recently identified HLA-C-restricted and well-studied HLA-B-restricted. Signatures in public TCR beta sequences pointed to both CMV infection and matching HLA type.

MiXCR, applied by TCRdb to the reads, yields one record per CDR3 protein. The sample lists around 360,000 distinct CDR3 sequences; roughly 36% were seen once. General study findings and limits: The ex vivo response showed dominance by HLA-C-restricted CMV-specific TCR beta clonotypes.

With regard to this clonotype: Antigen unknown.

Sequenced here: cultured PBMCs, sampled from culture after CMV antigen stimulation. This TCR derives from a human donor in good health (CMV status not recorded). Some clones in this sample may be carry-over from other donors' samples.

The CDR3 sequence is CASSLSAGMNTEAFF. The CDR3 DNA reads as TGTGCCAGCAGCTTATCGGCAGGCATGAACACTGAAGCTTTCTTT. The V call is TRBV7-4, the J call TRBJ1-1, with D hard to call. This CDR3 region has 15 residues. V was cut by 2 bases and J by 0 bases, with 10 bases left in between. Per germline, CDR1 SGHVT and CDR2 SQSDAQ. Drawing the rest from reference TRBV7-4 and TRBJ1-1, the complete variable domain is GAGVSQSPRYKVAKRGRDVALRCDSISGHVTLYWYRQTLGQGSEVLTYSQSDAQRDKSGRPSGRFSAERPERSVSTLKIQRTEQGDSAVYLCASSLSAGMNTEAFFGQGTRLTVV.